These 5 T cell receptor beta chains were all obtained from the same sample, sequenced in a study of CD8 T cells in ankylosing spondylitis. Via MiXCR, TCRdb re-called the 5' RACE reads, giving one row per CDR3 protein. In the table there are around 250,000 distinct CDR3 sequences, roughly 32% of which are singletons. The specimen was blood, either unsorted or a sorted T cell fraction (not recorded which). The receptors were sampled from a male donor with ankylosing spondylitis or in good health (not recorded which).

The CDR3 loop reads CASSSTRTGRNEQYF. CDR3 DNA sequence: TGTGCCAGCAGTTCTACCCGGACAGGGAGGAACGAGCAGTACTTC. This chain uses TRBV12-3 or TRBV12-4 with TRBJ2-7, with 8 positions matching TRBD1. V shed 4 bases, J shed 5 bases, and the junction held 10 bases outside the gene matches. The CDR3 is 15 amino acids.

The chain joins TRBV20-1 to TRBJ2-3, with 11 bases matching TRBD2. The germline V gene has CDR1 DFQATT and CDR2 SNEGSKA (reference sequence). The CDR3 runs 14 residues. The V segment lost 4 bases and the J segment 7 bases; nucleotides outside the gene matches: 7. CDR3 in amino acids: CSAMASGGQHTQYF. CDR3 nucleotide sequence: TGCAGTGCTATGGCTAGCGGGGGGCAACATACGCAGTATTTT.

V and J are TRBV10-3 and TRBJ2-3; D gene uncertain. The CDR3 has 14 residues. Germline CDR1 reads ENHRY; CDR2 reads SYGVKD. Trimming removed 4 bases from V and 6 bases from J, with 14 bases in between. The CDR3 region is CAISVQAEEDTQYF. CDR3 DNA sequence: TGTGCCATCAGTGTTCAAGCCGAGGAGGATACGCAGTATTTT.

This clonotype was counted many times. The V call is TRBV6-1, the J call TRBJ1-2; TRBD1 agrees at 7 bases. The junction had 12 bases not matched to a gene; V was cut back by 6 bases and J by 8 bases. The CDR3 contains 14 residues. Looked up from germline, CDR1 is MNHNS and CDR2 is SASEGT. Written as DNA, the CDR3 is TGTGCCAGCAGAACAGGGGACAGCCTCTCCGGCTACACCTTC. Residues: CASRTGDSLSGYTF.

The rearrangement links TRBV20-1 to TRBJ2-3; either TRBD1 or TRBD2 may fit D (6 bases each). Between the trimmed V and J ends, which lost 2 bases and 8 bases, there was a span of 8 bases. The CDR3 extends over 11 amino acids. Germline loops: CDR1 DFQATT, CDR2 SNEGSKA (reference sequence). CDR3 coding DNA: TGCAGTGCTAGAACGGGGGCTACGCAGTATTTT. Translation: CSARTGATQYF.